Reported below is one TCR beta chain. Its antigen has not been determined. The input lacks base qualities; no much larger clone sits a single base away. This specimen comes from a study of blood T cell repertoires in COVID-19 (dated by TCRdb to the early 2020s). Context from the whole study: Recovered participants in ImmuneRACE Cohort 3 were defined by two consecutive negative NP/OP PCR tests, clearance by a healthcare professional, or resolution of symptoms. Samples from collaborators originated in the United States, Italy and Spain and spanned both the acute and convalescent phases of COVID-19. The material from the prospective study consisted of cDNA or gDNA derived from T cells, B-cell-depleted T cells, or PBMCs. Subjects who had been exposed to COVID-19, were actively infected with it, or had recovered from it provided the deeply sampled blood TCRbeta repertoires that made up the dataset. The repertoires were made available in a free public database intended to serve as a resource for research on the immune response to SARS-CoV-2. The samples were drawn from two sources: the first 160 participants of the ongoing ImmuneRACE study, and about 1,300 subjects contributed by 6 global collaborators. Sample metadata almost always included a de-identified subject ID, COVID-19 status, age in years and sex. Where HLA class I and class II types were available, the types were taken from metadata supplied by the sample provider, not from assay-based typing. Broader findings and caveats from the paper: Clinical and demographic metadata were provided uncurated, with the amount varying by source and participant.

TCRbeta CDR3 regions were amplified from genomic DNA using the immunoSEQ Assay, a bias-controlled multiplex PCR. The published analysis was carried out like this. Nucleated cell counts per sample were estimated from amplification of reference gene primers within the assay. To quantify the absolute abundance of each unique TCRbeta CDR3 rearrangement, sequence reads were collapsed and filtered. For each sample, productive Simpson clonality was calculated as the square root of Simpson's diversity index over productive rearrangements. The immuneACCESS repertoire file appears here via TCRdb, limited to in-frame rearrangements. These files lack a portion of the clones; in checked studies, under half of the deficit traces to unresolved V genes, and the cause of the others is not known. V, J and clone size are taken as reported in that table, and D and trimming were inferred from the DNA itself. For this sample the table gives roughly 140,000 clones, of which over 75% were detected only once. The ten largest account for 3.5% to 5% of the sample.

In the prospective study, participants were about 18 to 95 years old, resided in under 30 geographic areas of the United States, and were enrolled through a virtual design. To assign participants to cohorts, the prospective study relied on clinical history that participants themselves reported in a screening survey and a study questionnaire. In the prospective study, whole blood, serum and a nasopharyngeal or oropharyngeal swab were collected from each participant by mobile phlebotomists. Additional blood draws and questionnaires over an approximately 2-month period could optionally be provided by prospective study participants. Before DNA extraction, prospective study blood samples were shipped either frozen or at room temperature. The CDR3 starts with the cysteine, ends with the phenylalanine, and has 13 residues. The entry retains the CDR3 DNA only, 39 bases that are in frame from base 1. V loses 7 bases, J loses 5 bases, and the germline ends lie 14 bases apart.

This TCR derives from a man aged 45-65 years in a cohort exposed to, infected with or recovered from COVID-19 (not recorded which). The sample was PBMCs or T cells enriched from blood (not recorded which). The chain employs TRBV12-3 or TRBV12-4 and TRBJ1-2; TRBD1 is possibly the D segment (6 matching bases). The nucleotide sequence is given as TGTGCCAGCAACGACCCAGGGGTTTATGGCTACACCTTC. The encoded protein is CASNDPGVYGYTF.